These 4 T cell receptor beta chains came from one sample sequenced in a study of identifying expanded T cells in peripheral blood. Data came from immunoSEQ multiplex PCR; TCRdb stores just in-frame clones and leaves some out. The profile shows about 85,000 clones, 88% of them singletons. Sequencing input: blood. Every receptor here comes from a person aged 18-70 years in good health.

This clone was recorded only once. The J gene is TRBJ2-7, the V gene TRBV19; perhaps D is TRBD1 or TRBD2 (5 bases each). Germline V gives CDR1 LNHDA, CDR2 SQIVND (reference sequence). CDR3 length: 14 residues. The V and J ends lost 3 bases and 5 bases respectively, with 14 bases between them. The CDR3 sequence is CASSIWGYHDEQYF. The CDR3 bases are TGTGCCAGTAGTATCTGGGGGTACCACGACGAGCAGTACTTC.

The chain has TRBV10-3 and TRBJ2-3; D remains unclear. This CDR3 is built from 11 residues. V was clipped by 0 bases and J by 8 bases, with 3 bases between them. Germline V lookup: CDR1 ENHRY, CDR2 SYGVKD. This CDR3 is CAISESSTQYF. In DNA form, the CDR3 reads TGTGCCATCAGTGAGTCCAGTACGCAGTATTTT.

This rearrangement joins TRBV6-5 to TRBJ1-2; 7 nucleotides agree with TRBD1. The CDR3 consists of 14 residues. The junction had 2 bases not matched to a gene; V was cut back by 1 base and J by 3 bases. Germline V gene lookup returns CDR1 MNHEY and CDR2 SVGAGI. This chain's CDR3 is CASSYFGQDYGYTF. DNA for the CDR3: TGTGCCAGCAGTTACTTCGGACAGGACTATGGCTACACCTTC.

CDR3 sequence (DNA): TGTGCCAGCAGGGGGGTTGAAGCTTTCTTT. Amino acid sequence: CASRGVEAFF. The rearrangement uses TRBV2 and TRBJ1-1, with D perhaps TRBD1 (5 bases). V was pared by 6 bases and J by 7 bases, with 6 bases between. CDR1 SNHLY and CDR2 FYNNEI come from the germline V gene. This CDR3 contains 10 residues.